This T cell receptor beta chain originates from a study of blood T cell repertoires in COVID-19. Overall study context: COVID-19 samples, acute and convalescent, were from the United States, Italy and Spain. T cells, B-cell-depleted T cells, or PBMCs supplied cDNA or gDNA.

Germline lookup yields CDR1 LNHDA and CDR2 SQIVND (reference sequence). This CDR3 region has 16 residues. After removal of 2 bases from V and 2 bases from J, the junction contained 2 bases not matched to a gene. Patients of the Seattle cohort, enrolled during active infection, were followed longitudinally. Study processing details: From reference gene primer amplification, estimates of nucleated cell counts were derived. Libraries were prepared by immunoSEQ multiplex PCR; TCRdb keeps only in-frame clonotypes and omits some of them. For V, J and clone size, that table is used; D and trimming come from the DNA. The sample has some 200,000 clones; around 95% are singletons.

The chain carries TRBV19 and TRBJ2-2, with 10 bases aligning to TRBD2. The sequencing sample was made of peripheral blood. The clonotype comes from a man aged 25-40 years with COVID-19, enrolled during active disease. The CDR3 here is CASSISSGGNTGELFF. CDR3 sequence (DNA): TGTGCCAGTAGTATATCTAGCGGGGGTAACACCGGGGAGCTGTTTTTT.